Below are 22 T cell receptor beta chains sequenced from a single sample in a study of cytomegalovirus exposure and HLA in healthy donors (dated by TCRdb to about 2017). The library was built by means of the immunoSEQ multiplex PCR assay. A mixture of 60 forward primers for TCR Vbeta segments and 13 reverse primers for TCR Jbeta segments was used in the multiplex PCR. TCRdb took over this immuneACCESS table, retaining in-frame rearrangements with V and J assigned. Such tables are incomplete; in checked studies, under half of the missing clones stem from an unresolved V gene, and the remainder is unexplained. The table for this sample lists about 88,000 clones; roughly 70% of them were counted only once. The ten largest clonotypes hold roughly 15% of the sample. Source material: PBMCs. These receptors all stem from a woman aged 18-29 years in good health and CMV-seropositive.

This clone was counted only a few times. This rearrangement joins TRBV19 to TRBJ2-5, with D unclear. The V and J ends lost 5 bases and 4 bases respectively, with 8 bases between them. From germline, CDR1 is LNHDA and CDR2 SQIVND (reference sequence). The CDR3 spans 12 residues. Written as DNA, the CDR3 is TGTGCCAGTAGTGCGCGAGCAGAGACCCAGTACTTC. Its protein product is CASSARAETQYF.

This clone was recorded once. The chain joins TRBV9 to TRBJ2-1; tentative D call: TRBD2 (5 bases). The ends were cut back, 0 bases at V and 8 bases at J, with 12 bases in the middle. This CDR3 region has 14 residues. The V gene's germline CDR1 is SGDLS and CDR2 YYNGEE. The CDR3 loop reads CASSVGSGSHEQFF. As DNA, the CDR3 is TGTGCCAGCAGCGTAGGTTCGGGGTCCCATGAGCAGTTCTTC.

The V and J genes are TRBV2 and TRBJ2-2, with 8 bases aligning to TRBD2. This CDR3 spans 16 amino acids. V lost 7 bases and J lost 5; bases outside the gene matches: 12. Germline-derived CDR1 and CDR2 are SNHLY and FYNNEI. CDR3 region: CASTSRRGGRTGELFF. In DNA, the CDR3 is TGTGCCAGCACCAGTCGTCGGGGGGGCCGGACCGGGGAGCTGTTTTTT.

CDR3 in amino acids: CASSLDRSTVEKLFF. In DNA form, the CDR3 reads TGTGCCAGCAGCTTAGATCGGTCGACAGTAGAAAAACTGTTTTTT. The genes are TRBV7-9 and TRBJ1-4; possibly TRBD1 for D (5 bases). The CDR3 runs to 15 residues. CDR1 SEHNR and CDR2 FQNEAQ come from the germline V gene (reference sequence). Trimming removed 1 base from V and 8 bases from J, with 14 bases in between.

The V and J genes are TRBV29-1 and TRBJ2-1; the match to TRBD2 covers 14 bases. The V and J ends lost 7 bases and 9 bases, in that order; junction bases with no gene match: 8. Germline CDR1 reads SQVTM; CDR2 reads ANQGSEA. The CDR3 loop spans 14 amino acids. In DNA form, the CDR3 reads TGCAGCGCCGAGACTAGCGGGGGGGCGGGTGAGCAGTTCTTC. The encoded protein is CSAETSGGAGEQFF.

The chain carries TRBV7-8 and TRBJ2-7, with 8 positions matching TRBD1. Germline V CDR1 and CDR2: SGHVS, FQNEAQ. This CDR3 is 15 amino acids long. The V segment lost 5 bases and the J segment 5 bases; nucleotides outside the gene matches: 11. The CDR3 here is CASSQTGTGGHEQYF. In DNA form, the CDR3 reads TGTGCCAGCAGCCAGACCGGGACAGGCGGGCACGAGCAGTACTTC.

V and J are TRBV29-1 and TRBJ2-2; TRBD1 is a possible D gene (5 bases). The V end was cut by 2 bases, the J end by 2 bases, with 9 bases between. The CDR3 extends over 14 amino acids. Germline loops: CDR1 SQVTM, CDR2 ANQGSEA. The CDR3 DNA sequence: TGCAGCGTTGAACAGGGTCCCAACACCGGGGAGCTGTTTTTT. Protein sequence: CSVEQGPNTGELFF.

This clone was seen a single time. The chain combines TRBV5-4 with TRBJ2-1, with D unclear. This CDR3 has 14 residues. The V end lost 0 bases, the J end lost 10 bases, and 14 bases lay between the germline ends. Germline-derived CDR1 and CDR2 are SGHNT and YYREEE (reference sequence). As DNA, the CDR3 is TGTGCCAGCAGCTTGGATCATAAGACATCAGAGCAGTTCTTC. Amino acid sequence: CASSLDHKTSEQFF.

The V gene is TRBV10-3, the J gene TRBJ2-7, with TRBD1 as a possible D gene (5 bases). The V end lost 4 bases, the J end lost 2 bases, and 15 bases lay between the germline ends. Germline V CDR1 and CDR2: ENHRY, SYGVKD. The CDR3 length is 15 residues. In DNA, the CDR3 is TGTGCCATCAGTGGGGGCTTAAGCACCGCCTACGAGCAGTACTTC. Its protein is CAISGGLSTAYEQYF.

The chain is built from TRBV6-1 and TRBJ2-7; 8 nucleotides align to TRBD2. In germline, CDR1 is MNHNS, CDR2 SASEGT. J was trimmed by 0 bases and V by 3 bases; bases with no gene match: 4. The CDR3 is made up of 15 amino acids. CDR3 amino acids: CASSEDAGGSYEQYF. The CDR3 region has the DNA TGTGCCAGCAGTGAGGATGCGGGGGGCTCCTACGAGCAGTACTTC.

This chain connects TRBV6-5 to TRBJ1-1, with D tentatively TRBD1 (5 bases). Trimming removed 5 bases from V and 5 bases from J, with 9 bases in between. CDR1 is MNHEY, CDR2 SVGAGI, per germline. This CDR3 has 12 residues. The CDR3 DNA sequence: TGTGCCAGCAGTACAGGACCGACTGAAGCTTTCTTT. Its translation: CASSTGPTEAFF.

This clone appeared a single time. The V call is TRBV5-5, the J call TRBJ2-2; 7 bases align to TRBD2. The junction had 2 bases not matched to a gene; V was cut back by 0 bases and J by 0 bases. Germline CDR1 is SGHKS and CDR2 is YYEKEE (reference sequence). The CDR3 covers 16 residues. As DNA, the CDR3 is TGTGCCAGCAGCTTGGTGGCGGGGGCGAACACCGGGGAGCTGTTTTTT. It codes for CASSLVAGANTGELFF.

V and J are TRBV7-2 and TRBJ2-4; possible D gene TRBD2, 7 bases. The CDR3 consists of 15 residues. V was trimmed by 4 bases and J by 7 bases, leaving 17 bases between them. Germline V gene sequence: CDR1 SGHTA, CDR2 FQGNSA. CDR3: CASSSGGGRGNIQYF. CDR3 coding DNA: TGTGCCAGCAGCTCTGGGGGGGGGCGAGGGAACATTCAGTACTTC.

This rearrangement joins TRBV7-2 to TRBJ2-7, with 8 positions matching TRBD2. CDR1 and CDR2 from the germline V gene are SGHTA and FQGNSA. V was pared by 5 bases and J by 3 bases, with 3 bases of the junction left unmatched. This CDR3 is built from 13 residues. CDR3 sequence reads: CASSPGGVYEQYF. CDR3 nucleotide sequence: TGTGCCAGCAGCCCCGGGGGGGTCTACGAGCAGTACTTC. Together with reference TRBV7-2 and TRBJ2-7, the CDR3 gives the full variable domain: GAGVSQSPSNKVTEKGKDVELRCDPISGHTALYWYRQSLGQGLEFLIYFQGNSAPDKSGLPSDRFSAERTGGSVSTLTIQRTQQEDSAVYLCASSPGGVYEQYFGPGTRLTVT.

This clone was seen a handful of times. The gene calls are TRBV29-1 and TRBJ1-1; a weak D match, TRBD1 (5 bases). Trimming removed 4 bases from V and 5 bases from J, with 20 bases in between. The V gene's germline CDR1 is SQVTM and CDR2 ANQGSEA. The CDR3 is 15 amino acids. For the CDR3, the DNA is TGCAGCGTTGCCATGGGGACTCACCTCGGGACTGAAGCTTTCTTT. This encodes CSVAMGTHLGTEAFF.

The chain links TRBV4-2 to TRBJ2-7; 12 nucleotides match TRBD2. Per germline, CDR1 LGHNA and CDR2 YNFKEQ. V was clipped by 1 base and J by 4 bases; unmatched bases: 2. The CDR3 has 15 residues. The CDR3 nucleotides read TGTGCCAGCAGCCAAGCTAGCGGGGGGGCTTACGAGCAGTACTTC. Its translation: CASSQASGGAYEQYF.

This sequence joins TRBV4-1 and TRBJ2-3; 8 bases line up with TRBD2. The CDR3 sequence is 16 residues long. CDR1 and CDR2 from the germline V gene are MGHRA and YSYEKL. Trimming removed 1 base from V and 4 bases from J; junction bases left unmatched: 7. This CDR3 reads CASSQVKREFSDTQYF. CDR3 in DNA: TGCGCCAGCAGCCAAGTGAAGCGGGAGTTCTCAGATACGCAGTATTTT.

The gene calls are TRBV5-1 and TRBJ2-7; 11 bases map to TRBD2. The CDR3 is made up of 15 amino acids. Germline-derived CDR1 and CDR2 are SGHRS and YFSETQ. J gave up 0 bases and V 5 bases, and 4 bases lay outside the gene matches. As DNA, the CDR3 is TGCGCCAGCAGGAAACTAGCGGGGGACTCCTACGAGCAGTACTTC. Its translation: CASRKLAGDSYEQYF.

The CDR3 sequence is CAWSVTSGRLREQYF. CDR3 nucleotides: TGTGCCTGGAGTGTTACTAGCGGGAGGCTTCGCGAGCAGTACTTC. The chain links TRBV30 to TRBJ2-7, with 12 bases aligning to TRBD2. V dropped 0 bases and J dropped 6; count of bases not matched to a gene: 6. The CDR3 sequence is 15 residues long. CDR1 is GTSNPN, CDR2 SVGIG, per germline (reference sequence).

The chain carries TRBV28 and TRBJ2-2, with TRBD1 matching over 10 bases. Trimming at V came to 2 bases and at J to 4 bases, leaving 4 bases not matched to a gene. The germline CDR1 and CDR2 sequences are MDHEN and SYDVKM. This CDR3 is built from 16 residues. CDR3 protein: CASSLRDRGITGELFF. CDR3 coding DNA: TGTGCCAGCAGTTTAAGGGACAGGGGAATCACCGGGGAGCTGTTTTTT.

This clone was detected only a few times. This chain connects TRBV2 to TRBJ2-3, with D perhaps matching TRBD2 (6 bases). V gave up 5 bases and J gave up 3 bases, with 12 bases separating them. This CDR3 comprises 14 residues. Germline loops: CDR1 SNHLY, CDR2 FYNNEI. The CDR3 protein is CASSTGVRTDTQYF. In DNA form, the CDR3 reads TGTGCCAGCAGTACGGGAGTTAGGACAGATACGCAGTATTTT.

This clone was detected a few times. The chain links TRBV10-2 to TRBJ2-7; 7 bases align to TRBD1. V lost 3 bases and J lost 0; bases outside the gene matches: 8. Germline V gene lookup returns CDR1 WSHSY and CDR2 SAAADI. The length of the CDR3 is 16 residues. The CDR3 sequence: CASSDSGTVNSYEQYF. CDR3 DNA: TGCGCCAGCAGTGATTCCGGGACAGTTAACTCCTACGAGCAGTACTTC.